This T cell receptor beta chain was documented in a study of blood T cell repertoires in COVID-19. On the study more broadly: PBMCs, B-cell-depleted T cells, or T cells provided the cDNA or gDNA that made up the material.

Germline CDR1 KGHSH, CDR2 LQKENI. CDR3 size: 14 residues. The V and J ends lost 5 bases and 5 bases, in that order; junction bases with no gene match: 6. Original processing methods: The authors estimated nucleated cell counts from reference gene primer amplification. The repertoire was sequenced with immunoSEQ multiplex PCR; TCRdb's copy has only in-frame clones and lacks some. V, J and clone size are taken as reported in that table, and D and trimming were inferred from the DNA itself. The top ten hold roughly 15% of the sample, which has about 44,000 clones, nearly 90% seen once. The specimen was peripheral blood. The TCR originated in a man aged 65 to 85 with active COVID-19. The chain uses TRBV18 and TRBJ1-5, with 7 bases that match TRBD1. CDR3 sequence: CASSGQVLDQPQHF. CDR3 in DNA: TGTGCCAGCTCAGGACAGGTATTAGATCAGCCCCAGCATTTT.